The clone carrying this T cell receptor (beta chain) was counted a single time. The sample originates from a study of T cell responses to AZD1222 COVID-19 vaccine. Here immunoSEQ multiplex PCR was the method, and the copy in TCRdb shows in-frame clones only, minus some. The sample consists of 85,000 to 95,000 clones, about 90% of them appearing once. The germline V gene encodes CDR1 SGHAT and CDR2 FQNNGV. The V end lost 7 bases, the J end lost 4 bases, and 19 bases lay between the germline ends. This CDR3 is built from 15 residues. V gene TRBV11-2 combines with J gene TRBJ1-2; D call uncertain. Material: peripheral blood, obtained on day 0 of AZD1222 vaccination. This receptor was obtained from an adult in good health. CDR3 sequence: CASTSTRAVGYGYTF. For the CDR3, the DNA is TGTGCCAGCACCTCTACTCGGGCGGTCGGCTATGGCTACACCTTC.